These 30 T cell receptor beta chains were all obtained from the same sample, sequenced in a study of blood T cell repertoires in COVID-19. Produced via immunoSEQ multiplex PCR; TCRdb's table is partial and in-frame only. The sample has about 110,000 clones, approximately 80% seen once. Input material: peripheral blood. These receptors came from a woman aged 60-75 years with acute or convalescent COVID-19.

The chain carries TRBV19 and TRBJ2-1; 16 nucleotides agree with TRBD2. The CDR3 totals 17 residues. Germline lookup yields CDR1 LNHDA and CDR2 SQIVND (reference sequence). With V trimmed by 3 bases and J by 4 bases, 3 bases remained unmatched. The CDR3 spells CASSIGTSGGAYNEQFF. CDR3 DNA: TGTGCCAGTAGTATTGGGACTAGCGGGGGGGCATACAATGAGCAGTTCTTC.

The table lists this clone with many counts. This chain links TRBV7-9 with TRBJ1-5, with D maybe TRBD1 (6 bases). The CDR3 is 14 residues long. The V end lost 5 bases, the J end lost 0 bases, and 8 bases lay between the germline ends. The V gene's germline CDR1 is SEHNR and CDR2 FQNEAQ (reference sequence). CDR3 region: CASSRDISNQPQHF. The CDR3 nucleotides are TGTGCCAGCAGCCGGGACATTAGCAATCAGCCCCAGCATTTT.

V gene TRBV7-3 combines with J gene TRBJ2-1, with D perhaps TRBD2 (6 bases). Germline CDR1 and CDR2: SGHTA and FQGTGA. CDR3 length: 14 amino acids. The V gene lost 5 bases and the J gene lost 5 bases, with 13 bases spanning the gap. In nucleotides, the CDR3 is TGTGCCAGCAGCCATGGGACTTACGACAATGAGCAGTTCTTC. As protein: CASSHGTYDNEQFF.

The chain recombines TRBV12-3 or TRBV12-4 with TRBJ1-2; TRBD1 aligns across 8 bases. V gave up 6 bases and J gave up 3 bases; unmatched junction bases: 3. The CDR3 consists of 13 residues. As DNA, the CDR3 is TGTGCCAGCAGCAGGGGGCGCGACTATGGCTACACCTTC. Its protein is CASSRGRDYGYTF.

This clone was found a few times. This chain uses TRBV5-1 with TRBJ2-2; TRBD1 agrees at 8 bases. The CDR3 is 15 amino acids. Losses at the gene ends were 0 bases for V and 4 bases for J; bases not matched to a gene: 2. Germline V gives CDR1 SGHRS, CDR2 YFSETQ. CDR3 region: CASSLGTGTTGELFF. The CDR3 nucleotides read TGCGCCAGCAGCTTGGGGACAGGGACCACCGGGGAGCTGTTTTTT.

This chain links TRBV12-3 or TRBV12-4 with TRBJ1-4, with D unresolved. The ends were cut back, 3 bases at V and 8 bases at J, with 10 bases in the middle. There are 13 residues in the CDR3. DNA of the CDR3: TGTGCCAGCAGTTTTGGGTCTAGGGAAAAACTGTTTTTT. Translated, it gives CASSFGSREKLFF.

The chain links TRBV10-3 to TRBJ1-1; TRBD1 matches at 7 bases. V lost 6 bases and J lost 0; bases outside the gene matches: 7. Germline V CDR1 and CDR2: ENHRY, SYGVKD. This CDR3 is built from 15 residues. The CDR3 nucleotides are TGTGCCATCAGCAAAACCGGGACAGTGAACACTGAAGCTTTCTTT. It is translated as CAISKTGTVNTEAFF.

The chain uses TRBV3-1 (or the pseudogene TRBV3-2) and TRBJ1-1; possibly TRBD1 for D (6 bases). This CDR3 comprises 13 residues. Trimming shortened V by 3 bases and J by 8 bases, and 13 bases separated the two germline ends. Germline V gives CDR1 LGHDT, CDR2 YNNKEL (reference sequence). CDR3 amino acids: CASSHGGRREAFF. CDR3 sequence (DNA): TGTGCCAGCAGCCACGGGGGGCGGAGAGAAGCTTTCTTT.

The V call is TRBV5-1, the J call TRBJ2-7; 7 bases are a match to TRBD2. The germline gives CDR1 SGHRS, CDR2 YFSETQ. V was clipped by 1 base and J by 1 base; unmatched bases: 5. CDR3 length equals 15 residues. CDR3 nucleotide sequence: TGCGCCAGCAGCTTGTCGGGGGGAAGGTCCTACGAGCAGTACTTC. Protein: CASSLSGGRSYEQYF. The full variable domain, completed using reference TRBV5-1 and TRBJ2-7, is KAGVTQTPRYLIKTRGQQVTLSCSPISGHRSVSWYQQTPGQGLQFLFEYFSETQRNKGNFPGRFSGRQFSNSRSEMNVSTLELGDSALYLCASSLSGGRSYEQYFGPGTRLTVT.

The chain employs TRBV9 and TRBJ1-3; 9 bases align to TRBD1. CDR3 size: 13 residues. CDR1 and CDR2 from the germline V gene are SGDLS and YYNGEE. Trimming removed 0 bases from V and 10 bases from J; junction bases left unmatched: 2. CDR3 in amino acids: CASSVVTGGTIYF. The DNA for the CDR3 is TGTGCCAGCAGCGTAGTGACAGGGGGGACCATATATTTT.

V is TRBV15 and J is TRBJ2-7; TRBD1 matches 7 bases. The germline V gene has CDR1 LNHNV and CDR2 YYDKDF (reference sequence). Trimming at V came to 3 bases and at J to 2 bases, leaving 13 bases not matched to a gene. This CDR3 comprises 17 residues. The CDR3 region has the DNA TGTGCCACCAGCAGGGAAGGGGGCAGGGCCCCTCCCTACGAGCAGTACTTC. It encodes CATSREGGRAPPYEQYF.

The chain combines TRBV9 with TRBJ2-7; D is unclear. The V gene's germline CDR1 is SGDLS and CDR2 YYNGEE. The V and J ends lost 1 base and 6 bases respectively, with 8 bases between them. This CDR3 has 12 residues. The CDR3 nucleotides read TGTGCCAGCAGCGTATTCCTCGGCGAGCAGTACTTC. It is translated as CASSVFLGEQYF.

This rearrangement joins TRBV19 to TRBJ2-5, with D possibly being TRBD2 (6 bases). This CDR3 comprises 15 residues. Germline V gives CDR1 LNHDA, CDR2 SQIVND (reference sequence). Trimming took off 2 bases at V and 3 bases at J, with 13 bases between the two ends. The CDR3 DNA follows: TGTGCCAGTAGTATAAGTCGGACGGGGGAAGAGACCCAGTACTTC. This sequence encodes CASSISRTGEETQYF.

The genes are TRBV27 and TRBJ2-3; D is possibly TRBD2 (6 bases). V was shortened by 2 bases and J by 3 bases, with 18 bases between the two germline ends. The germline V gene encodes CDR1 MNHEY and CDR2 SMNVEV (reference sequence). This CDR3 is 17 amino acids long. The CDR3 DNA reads TGTGCCAGCAGTTTAGTCCCCCCCGGGGGAGGTACAGATACGCAGTATTTT. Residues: CASSLVPPGGGTDTQYF.

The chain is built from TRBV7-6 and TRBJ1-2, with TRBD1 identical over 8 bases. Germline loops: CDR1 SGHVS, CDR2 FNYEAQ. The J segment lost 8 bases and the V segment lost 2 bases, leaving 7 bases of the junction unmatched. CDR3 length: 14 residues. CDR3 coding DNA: TGTGCCAGCAGCTTACCTGGACAGGGTCGAGGCTACACCTTC. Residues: CASSLPGQGRGYTF.

This CDR3 reads CASRPQGAGNTIYF. The CDR3 DNA follows: TGTGCCAGCAGACCTCAGGGGGCTGGAAACACCATATATTTT. The chain is built from TRBV6-5 and TRBJ1-3; the match to TRBD1 covers 7 bases. Germline CDR1 reads MNHEY; CDR2 reads SVGAGI. V shed 6 bases and J 2 bases; nucleotides not matched to a gene: 4. The CDR3 has 14 amino acids.

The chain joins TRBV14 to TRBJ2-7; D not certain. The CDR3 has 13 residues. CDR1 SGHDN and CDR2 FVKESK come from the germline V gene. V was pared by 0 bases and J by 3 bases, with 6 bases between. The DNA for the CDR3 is TGTGCCAGCAGCCAAGACGGTTACTACGAGCAGTACTTC. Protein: CASSQDGYYEQYF.

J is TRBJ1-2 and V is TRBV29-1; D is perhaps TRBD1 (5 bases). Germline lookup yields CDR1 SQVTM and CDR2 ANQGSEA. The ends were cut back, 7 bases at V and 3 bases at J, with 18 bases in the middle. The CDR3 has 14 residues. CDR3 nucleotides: TGCAGCGCCAGGATGACGACAGAATACTATGGCTACACCTTC. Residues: CSARMTTEYYGYTF.

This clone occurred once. CDR3 sequence reads: CASTRTGLLNTEAFF. The CDR3 DNA is TGTGCCAGCACCAGGACAGGGCTTCTGAACACTGAAGCTTTCTTT. The chain couples TRBV6-5 to TRBJ1-1; 8 positions agree with TRBD1. The V segment lost 7 bases and the J segment 0 bases; nucleotides outside the gene matches: 7. Germline CDR1 MNHEY, CDR2 SVGAGI. This CDR3 spans 15 amino acids.

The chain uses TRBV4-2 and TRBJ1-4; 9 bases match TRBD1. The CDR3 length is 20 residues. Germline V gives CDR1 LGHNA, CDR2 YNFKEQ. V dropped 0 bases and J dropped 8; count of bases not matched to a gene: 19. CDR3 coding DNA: TGTGCCAGCAGCCAAGATACTATACAGGGGGCAGGAAGATTCTGGGAAAAACTGTTTTTT. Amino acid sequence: CASSQDTIQGAGRFWEKLFF.

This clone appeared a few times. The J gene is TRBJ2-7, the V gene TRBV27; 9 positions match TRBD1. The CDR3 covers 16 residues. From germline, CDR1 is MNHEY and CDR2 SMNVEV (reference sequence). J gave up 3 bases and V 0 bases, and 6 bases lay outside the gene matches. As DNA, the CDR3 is TGTGCCAGCAGTTTATCTCAACCGGGACAGGGCTACGAGCAGTACTTC. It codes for CASSLSQPGQGYEQYF.

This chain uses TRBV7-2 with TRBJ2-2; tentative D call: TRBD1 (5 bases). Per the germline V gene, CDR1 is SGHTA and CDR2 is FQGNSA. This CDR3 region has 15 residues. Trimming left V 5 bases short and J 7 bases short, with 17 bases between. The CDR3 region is CASSRDSPEVGELFF. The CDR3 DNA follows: TGTGCCAGCAGCCGCGACAGCCCAGAGGTCGGGGAGCTGTTTTTT.

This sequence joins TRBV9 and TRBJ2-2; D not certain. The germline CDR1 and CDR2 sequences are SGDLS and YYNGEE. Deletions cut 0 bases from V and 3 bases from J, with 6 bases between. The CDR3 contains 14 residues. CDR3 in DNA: TGTGCCAGCAGCGTAGATTACTACACCGGGGAGCTGTTTTTT. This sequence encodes CASSVDYYTGELFF.

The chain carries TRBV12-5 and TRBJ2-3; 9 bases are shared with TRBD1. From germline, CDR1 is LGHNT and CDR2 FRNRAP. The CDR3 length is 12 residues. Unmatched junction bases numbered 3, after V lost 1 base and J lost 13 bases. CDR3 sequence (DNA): TGTGCTAGTGGTTTGGACAGGGGGCGGGAGTATTTT. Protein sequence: CASGLDRGREYF.

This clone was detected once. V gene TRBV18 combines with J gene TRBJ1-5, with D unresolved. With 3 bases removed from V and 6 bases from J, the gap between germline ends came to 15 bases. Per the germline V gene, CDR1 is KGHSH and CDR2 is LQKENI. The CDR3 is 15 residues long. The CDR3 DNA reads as TGTGCCAGCTCACCTAATACTGCGGGCGGTCAGCCCCAGCATTTT. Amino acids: CASSPNTAGGQPQHF.

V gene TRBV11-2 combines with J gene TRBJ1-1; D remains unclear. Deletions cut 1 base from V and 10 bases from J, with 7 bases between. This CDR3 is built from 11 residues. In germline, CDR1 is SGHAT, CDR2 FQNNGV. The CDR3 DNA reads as TGTGCCAGCAGCTTAGCGTCGGTAGCTTTCTTT. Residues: CASSLASVAFF. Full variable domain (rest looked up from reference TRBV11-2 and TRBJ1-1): EAGVAQSPRYKIIEKRQSVAFWCNPISGHATLYWYQQILGQGPKLLIQFQNNGVVDDSQLPKDRFSAERLKGVDSTLKIQPAKLEDSAVYLCASSLASVAFFGQGTRLTVV.

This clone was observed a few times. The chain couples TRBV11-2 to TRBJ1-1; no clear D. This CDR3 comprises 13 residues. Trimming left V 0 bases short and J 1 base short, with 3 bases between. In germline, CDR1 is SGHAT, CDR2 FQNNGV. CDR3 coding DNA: TGTGCCAGCAGCTTAGAGAGGAACACTGAAGCTTTCTTT. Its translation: CASSLERNTEAFF.

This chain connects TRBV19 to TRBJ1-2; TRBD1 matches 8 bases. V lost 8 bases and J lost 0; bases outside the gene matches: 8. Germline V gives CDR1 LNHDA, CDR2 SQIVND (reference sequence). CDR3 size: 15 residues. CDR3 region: CASQTGQGPNYGYTF. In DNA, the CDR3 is TGTGCCAGTCAAACCGGACAGGGCCCTAACTATGGCTACACCTTC. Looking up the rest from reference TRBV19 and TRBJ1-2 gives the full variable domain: DGGITQSPKYLFRKEGQNVTLSCEQNLNHDAMYWYRQDPGQGLRLIYYSQIVNDFQKGDIAEGYSVSREKKESFPLTVTSAQKNPTAFYLCASQTGQGPNYGYTFGSGTRLTVV.

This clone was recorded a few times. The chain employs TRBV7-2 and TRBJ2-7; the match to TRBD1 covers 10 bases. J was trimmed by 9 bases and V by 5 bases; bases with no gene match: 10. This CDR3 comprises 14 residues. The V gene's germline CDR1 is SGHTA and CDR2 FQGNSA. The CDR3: CASSPPSGDRGQYF. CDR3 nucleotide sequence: TGTGCCAGCAGCCCGCCCTCAGGGGACAGGGGGCAGTACTTC.

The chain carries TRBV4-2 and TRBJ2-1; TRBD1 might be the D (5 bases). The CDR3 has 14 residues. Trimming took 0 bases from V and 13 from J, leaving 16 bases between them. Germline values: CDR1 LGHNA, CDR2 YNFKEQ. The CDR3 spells CASSQETHRSLQFF. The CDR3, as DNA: TGTGCCAGCAGCCAAGAAACCCACAGGAGCCTCCAGTTCTTC.